This TCR beta chain comes out of a study of T cell responses to AZD1222 COVID-19 vaccine. Sequencing was performed with immunoSEQ multiplex PCR; in TCRdb, only in-frame clones are kept and a portion is missing. The data show roughly 180,000 clones, 85% to 95% seen once. Here the sequenced sample was peripheral blood, taken 28 days after the second AZD1222 dose. The sequence came from an adult who received the AZD1222 COVID-19 vaccine.

DNA of the CDR3: TGCGCCAGCAGCCAAGACCCGGGACAGATAAGCAATCAGCCCCAGCATTTT. Residues: CASSQDPGQISNQPQHF. The chain couples TRBV4-1 to TRBJ1-5; 7 bases map to TRBD1. This CDR3 region has 17 residues. Germline CDR1 and CDR2: MGHRA and YSYEKL. V gave up 0 bases and J gave up 1 base; unmatched junction bases: 6.